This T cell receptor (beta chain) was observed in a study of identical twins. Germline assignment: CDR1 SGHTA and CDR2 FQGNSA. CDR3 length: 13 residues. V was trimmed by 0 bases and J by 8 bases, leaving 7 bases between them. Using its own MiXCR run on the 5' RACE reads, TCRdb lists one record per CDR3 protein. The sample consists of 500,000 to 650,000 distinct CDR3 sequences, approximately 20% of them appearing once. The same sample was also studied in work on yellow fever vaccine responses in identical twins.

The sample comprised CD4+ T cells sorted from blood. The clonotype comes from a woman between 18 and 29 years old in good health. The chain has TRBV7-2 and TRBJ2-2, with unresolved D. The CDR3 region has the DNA TGTGCCAGCAGCTTAGCCCCAGTTGGGGAGCTGTTTTTT. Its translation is CASSLAPVGELFF. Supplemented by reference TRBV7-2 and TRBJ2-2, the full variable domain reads GAGVSQSPSNKVTEKGKDVELRCDPISGHTALYWYRQSLGQGLEFLIYFQGNSAPDKSGLPSDRFSAERTGGSVSTLTIQRTQQEDSAVYLCASSLAPVGELFFGEGSRLTVL.